Below, one TCR beta chain is given with its context. The sample contains more than one DNA sequence encoding this CDR3. V was clipped by 3 bases and J by 0 bases, with 8 bases between them. CDR1 and CDR2 (germline): SGHTA, FQGNSA. The CDR3 has 14 amino acids. This entry belongs to a study of blood T cell repertoires in COVID-19. Turning to the study itself: COVID-19 samples, acute and convalescent, were from the United States, Italy and Spain. T cells, B-cell-depleted T cells, or PBMCs provided the cDNA or gDNA that served as material.

In the original processing: How many nucleated cells were present was estimated from reference gene primer amplification. The method was immunoSEQ multiplex PCR; TCRdb's version includes in-frame clones alone and lacks a portion of them. The V and J calls and clone size come from that table; D and trimming were worked out from the DNA. The sample carries around 300,000 clones, approximately 90% recorded once. This chain uses TRBV7-2 with TRBJ1-1; a possible D gene is TRBD1 (5 bases). The source of this sequence is a woman between 50 and 59 years old with active or convalescent COVID-19. The sequencing input was peripheral blood. This CDR3 is CASSLGLMNTEAFF. DNA of the CDR3: TGTGCCAGCAGCTTGGGACTCATGAACACTGAAGCTTTCTTT.